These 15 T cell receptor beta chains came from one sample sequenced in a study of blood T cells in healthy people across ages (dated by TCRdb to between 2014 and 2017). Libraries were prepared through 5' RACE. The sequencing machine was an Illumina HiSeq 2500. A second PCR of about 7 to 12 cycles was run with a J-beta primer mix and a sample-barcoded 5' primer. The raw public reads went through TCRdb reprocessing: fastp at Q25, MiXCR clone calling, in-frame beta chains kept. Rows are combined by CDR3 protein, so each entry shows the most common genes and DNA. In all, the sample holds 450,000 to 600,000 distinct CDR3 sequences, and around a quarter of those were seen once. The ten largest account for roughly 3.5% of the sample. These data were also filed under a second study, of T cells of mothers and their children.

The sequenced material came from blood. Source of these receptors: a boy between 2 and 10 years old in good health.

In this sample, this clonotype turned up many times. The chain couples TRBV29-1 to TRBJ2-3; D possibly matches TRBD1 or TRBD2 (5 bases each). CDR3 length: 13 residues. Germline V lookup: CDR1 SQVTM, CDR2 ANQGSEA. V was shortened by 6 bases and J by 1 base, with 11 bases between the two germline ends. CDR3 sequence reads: CSVRDLRTDTQYF. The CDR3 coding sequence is TGCAGCGTCCGGGACCTACGCACAGATACGCAGTATTTT.

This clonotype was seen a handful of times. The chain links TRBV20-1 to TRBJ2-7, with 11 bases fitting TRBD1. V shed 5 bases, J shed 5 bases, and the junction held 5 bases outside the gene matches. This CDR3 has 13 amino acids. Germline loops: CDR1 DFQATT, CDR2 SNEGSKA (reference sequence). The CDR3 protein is CSAVGQGAHEQYF. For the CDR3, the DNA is TGCAGTGCTGTTGGACAGGGGGCCCACGAGCAGTACTTC.

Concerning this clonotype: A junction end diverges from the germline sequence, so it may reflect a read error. The CDR3 is CACSVAGSFYEQYF. CDR3 coding DNA: TGTGCCTGCAGCGTAGCGGGGAGTTTCTACGAGCAGTACTTC. This chain joins TRBV9 and TRBJ2-7; TRBD2 agrees at 8 bases. This CDR3 contains 14 residues. Germline loops: CDR1 SGDLS, CDR2 YYNGEE.

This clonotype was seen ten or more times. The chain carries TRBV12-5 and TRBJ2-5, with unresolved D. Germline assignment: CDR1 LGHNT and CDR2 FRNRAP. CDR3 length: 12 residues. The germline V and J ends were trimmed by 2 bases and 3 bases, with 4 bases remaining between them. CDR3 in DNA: TGTGCTAGTGGTTTGAGGGAAGAGACCCAGTACTTC. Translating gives CASGLREETQYF.

CDR3 DNA sequence: TGTGCCAGCAGTGACGAGAGGGCGGTAATCGGGGAGCTGTTTTTT. It translates to CASSDERAVIGELFF. V usage is TRBV25-1 and J usage is TRBJ2-2; D is perhaps TRBD2 (5 bases). The germline V gene has CDR1 MGHDK and CDR2 SYGVNS. This CDR3 is built from 15 residues. V was trimmed by 3 bases and J by 7 bases, leaving 15 bases between them.

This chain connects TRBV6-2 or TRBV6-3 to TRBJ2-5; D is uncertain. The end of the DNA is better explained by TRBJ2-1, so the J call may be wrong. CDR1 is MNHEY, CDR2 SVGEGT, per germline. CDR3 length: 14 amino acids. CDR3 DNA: TGTGCCAGCAGCCTCCGGACGGATTACAATGAGCAGTTCTTC. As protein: CASSLRTDYNEQFF.

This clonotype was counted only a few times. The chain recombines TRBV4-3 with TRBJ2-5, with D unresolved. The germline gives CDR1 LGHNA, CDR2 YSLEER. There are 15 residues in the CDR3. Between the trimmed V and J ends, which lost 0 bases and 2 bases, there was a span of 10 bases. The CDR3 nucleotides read TGCGCCAGCAGCCAAGATTGGGTACGACAAGAGACCCAGTACTTC. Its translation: CASSQDWVRQETQYF.

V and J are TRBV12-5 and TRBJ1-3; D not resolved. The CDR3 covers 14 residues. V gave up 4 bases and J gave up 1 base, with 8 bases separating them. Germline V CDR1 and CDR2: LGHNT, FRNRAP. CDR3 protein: CASGSRLSGNTIYF. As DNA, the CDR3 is TGTGCTAGTGGTTCCCGACTATCTGGAAACACCATATATTTT.

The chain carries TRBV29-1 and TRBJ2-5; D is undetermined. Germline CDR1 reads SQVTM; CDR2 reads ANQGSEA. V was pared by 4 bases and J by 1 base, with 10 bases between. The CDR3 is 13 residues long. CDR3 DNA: TGCAGCGTTGCTCGACTCCTCCAAGAGACCCAGTACTTC. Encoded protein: CSVARLLQETQYF.

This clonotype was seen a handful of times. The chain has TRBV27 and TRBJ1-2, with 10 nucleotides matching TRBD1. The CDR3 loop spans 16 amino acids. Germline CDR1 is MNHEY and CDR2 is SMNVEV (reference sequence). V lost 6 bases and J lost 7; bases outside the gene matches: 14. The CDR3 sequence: CASSSALGTGVGGYTF. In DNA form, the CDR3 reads TGTGCCAGCAGCTCCGCCCTCGGGACAGGGGTGGGTGGCTACACCTTC.

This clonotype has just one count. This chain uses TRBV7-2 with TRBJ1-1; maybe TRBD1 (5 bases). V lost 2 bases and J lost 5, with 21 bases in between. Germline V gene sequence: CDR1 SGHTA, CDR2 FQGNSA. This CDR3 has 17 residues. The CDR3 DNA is TGTGCCAGCAGCTTATATTCGTCGGGGGAGGGTAGGACTGAAGCTTTCTTT. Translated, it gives CASSLYSSGEGRTEAFF. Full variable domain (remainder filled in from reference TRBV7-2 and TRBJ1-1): GAGVSQSPSNKVTEKGKDVELRCDPISGHTALYWYRQSLGQGLEFLIYFQGNSAPDKSGLPSDRFSAERTGGSVSTLTIQRTQQEDSAVYLCASSLYSSGEGRTEAFFGQGTRLTVV.

CDR3 sequence (DNA): TGTGCCAGCAGTGTCCAATCGGCGACTCAGCCCCAGCATTTT. Translating gives CASSVQSATQPQHF. The chain is built from TRBV6-1 and TRBJ1-5; no reliable D call. V was trimmed by 4 bases and J by 6 bases, leaving 13 bases between them. The CDR3 consists of 14 residues. Germline V lookup: CDR1 MNHNS, CDR2 SASEGT.

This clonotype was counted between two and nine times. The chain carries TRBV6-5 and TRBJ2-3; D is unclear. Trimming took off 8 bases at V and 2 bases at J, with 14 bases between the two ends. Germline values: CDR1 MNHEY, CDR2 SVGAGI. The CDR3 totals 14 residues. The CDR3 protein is CASQRGVLTDTQYF. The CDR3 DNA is TGTGCCAGCCAGCGCGGTGTTCTCACAGATACGCAGTATTTT.

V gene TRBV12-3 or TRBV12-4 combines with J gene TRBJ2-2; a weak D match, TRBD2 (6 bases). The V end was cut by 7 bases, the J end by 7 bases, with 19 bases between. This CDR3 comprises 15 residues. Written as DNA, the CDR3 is TGTGCCAGCATCCCCACGGGAGCTGGAATCGGGGAGCTGTTTTTT. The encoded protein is CASIPTGAGIGELFF.

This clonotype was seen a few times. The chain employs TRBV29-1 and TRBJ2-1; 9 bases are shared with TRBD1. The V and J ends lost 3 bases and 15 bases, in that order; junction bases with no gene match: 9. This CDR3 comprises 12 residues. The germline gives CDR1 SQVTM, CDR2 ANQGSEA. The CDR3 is CSVDLGQGRRFF. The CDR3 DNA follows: TGCAGCGTTGACTTGGGACAGGGCAGGAGGTTCTTC.